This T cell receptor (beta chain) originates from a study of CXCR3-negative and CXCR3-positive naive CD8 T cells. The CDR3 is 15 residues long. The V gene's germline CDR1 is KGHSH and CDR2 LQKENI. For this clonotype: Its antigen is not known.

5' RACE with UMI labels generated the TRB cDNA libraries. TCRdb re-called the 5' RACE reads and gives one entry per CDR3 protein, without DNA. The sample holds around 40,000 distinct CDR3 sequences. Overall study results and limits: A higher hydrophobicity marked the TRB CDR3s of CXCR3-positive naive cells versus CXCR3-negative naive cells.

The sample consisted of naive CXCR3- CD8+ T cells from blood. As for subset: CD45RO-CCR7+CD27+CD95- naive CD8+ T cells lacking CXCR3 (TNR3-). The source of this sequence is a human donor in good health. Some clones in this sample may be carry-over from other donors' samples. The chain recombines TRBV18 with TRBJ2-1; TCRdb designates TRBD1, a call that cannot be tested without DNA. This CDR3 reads CASSPPVGRVNEQFF.